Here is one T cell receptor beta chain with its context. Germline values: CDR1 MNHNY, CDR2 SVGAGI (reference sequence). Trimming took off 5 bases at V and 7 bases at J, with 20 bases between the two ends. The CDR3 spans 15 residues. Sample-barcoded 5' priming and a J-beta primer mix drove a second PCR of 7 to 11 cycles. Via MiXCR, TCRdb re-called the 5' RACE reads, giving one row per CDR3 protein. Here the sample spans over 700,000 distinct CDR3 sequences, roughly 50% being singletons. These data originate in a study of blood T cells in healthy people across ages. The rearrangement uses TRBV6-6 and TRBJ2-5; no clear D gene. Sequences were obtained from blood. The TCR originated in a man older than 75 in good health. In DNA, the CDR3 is TGTGCCAGCAGTCCCCTCCGTTCCGCCGATGGGACCCAGTACTTC. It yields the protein CASSPLRSADGTQYF.